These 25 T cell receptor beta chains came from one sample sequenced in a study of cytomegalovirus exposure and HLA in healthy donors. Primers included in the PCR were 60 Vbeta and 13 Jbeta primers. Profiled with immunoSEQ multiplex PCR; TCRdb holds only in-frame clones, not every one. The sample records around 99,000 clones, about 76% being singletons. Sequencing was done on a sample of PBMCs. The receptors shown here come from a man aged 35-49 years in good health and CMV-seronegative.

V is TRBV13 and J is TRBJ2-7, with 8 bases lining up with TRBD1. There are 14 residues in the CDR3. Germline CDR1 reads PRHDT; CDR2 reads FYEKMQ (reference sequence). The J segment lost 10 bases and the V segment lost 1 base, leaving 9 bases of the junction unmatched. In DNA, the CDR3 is TGTGCCAGCAGCTTAGTAACCGCCCAGGGGGCTCAGTACTTC. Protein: CASSLVTAQGAQYF.

The CDR3 sequence is CASSLADYRETQYF. The CDR3 region has the DNA TGCGCCAGCAGCTTGGCGGACTACCGAGAGACCCAGTACTTC. The chain recombines TRBV5-1 with TRBJ2-5; weak D call: TRBD2 (6 bases). Trimming removed 0 bases from V and 4 bases from J, with 10 bases in between. Germline V gene lookup returns CDR1 SGHRS and CDR2 YFSETQ. The CDR3 loop spans 14 amino acids.

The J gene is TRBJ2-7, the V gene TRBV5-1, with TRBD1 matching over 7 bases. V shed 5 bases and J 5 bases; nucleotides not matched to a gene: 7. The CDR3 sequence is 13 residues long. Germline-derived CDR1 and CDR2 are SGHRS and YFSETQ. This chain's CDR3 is CASREGAVDEQYF. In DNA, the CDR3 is TGCGCCAGCAGAGAGGGGGCGGTGGACGAGCAGTACTTC.

For the CDR3, the DNA is TGTGCCAGCATCCAGGGACTAGCGGGTTACAATGAGCAGTTCTTC. This gives the protein CASIQGLAGYNEQFF. V gene TRBV5-6 combines with J gene TRBJ2-1; 12 bases agree with TRBD2. Germline CDR1 is SGHDT and CDR2 is YYEEEE. The CDR3 loop spans 15 amino acids. V trimming: 6 bases; J trimming: 4 bases; junction bases outside the gene matches: 5.

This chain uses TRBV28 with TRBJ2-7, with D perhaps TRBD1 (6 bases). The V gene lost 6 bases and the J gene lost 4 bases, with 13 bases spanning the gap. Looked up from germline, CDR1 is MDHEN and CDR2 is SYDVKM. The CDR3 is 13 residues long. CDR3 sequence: CASSMIQGYEQYF. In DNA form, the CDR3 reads TGTGCCAGCAGCATGATACAGGGTTACGAGCAGTACTTC.

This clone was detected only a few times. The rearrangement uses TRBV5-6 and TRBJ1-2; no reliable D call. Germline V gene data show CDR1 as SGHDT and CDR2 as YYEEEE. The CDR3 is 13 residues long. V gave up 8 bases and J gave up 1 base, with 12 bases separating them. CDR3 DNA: TGTGCCAGTCAGGCCCCCAATAACTATGGCTACACCTTC. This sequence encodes CASQAPNNYGYTF.

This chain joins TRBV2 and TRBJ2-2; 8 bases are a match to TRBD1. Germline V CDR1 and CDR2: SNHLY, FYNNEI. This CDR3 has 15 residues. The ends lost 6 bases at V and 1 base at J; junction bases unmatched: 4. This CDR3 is CASRAGTGNTGELFF. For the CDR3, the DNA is TGTGCCAGCAGGGCGGGGACAGGGAACACCGGGGAGCTGTTTTTT.

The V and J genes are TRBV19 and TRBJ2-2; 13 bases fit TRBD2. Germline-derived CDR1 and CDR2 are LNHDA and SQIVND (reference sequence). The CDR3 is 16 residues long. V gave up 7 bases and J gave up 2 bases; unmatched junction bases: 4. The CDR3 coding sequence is TGTGCCAGTACCCGGACTAGCGGGGGTAACACCGGGGAGCTGTTTTTT. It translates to CASTRTSGGNTGELFF. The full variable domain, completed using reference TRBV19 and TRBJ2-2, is DGGITQSPKYLFRKEGQNVTLSCEQNLNHDAMYWYRQDPGQGLRLIYYSQIVNDFQKGDIAEGYSVSREKKESFPLTVTSAQKNPTAFYLCASTRTSGGNTGELFFGEGSRLTVL.

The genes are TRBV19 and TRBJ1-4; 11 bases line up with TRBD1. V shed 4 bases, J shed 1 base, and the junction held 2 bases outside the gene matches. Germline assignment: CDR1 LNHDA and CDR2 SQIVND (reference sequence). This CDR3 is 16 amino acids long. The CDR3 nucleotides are TGTGCCAGTAGTACCGGGACAGGGGGAACTAATGAAAAACTGTTTTTT. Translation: CASSTGTGGTNEKLFF. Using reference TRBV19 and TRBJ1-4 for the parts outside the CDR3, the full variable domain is DGGITQSPKYLFRKEGQNVTLSCEQNLNHDAMYWYRQDPGQGLRLIYYSQIVNDFQKGDIAEGYSVSREKKESFPLTVTSAQKNPTAFYLCASSTGTGGTNEKLFFGSGTQLSVL.

The CDR3 DNA follows: TGTGCCAGCAGCTTAGCGGGACAACACTCCTACGAGCAGTACTTC. Translating gives CASSLAGQHSYEQYF. The chain combines TRBV7-2 with TRBJ2-7, with D tentatively TRBD1 (6 bases). Trimming removed 0 bases from V and 0 bases from J, with 9 bases in between. Germline-derived CDR1 and CDR2 are SGHTA and FQGNSA. This CDR3 spans 15 amino acids.

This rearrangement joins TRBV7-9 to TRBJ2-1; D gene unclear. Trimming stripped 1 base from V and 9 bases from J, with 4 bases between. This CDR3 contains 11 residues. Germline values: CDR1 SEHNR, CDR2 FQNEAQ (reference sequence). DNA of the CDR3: TGTGCCAGCAGCTTAGACACTGAGCAGTTCTTC. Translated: CASSLDTEQFF.

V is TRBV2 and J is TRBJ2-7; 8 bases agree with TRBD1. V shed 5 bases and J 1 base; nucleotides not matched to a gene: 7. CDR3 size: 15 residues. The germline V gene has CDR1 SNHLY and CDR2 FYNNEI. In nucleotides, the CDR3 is TGTGCCAGCAGTCCCGACAGGGGACCTTCCTACGAGCAGTACTTC. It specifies CASSPDRGPSYEQYF.

Here the CDR3 DNA reads TGTGCCAGCAGTCCCCTGGCGGGGGTAGGCACCGGGGAGCTGTTTTTT. It codes for CASSPLAGVGTGELFF. The chain is built from TRBV27 and TRBJ2-2; 7 bases map to TRBD2. CDR1 is MNHEY and CDR2 is SMNVEV in the germline V gene (reference sequence). The CDR3 is 16 residues long. The trim removed 5 bases at V and 4 bases at J, leaving 10 bases unmatched.

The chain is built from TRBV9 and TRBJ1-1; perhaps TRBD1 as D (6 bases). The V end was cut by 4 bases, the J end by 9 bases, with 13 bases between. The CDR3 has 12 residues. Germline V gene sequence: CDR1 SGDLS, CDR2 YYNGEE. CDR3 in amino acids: CASSPSTGQAFF. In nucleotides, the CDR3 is TGTGCCAGCAGCCCAAGTACAGGGCAAGCTTTCTTT.

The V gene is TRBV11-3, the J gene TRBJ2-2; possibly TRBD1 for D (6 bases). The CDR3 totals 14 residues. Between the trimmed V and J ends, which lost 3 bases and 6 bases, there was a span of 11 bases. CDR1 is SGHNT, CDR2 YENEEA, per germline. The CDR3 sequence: CASSFGNRAGELFF. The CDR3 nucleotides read TGTGCCAGCAGCTTCGGAAACAGGGCCGGGGAGCTGTTTTTT. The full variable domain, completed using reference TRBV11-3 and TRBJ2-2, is EAGVVQSPRYKIIEKKQPVAFWCNPISGHNTLYWYLQNLGQGPELLIRYENEEAVDDSQLPKDRFSAERLKGVDSTLKIQPAELGDSAVYLCASSFGNRAGELFFGEGSRLTVL.

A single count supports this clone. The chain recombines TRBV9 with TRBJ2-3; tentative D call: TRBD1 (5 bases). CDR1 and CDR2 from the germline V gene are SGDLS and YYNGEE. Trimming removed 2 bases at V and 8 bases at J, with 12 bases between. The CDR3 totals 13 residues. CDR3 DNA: TGTGCCAGCAGCGTGTCTCCGCAGGGTACGCAGTATTTT. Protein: CASSVSPQGTQYF.

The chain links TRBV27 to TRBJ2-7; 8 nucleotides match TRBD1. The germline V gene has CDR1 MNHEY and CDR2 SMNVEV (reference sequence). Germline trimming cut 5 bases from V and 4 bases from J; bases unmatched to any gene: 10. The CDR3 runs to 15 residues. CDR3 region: CASSPHRGVRYEQYF. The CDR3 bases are TGTGCCAGCAGTCCTCACAGGGGGGTGCGGTACGAGCAGTACTTC.

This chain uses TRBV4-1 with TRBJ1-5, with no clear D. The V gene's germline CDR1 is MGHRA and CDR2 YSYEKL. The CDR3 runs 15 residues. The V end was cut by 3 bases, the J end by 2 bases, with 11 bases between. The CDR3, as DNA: TGCGCCAGCAGCCATAGTACGGGTCGCAATCAGCCCCAGCATTTT. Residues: CASSHSTGRNQPQHF.

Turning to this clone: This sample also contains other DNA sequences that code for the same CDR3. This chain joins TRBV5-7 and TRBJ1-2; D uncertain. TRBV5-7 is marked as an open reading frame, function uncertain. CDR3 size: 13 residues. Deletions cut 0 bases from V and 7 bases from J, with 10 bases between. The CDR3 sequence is CASSLDLTSGYTF. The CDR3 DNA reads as TGTGCCAGCAGCTTGGACTTAACTTCTGGCTACACCTTC.

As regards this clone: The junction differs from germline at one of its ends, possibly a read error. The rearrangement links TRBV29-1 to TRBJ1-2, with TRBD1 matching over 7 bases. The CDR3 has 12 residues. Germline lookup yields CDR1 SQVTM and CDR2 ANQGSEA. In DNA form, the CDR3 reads TGCAGCGTGGGGACAGAGACCTATGGCTACCCCTTC. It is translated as CSVGTETYGYPF.

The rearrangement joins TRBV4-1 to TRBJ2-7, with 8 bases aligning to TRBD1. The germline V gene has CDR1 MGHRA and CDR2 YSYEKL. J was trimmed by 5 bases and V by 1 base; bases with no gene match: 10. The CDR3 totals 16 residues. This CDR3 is CASSQVERTGSDEQYF. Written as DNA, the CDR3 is TGCGCCAGCAGCCAAGTAGAACGGACAGGGAGTGACGAGCAGTACTTC.

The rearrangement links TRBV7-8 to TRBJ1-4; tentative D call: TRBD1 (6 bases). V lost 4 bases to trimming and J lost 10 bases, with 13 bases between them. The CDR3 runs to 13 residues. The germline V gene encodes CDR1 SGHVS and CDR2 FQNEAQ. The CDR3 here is CASSSQLGGKLFF. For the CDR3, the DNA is TGTGCCAGCAGCTCCCAGCTAGGGGGAAAACTGTTTTTT.

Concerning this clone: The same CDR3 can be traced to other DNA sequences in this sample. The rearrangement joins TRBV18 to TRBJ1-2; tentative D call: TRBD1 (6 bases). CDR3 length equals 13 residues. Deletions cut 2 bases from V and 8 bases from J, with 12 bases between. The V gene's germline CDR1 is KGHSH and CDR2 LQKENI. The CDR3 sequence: CASSPSDSRGYTF. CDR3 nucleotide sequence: TGTGCCAGCTCACCATCGGACAGTCGGGGCTACACCTTC. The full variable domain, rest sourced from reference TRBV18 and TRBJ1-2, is NAGVMQNPRHLVRRRGQEARLRCSPMKGHSHVYWYRQLPEEGLKFMVYLQKENIIDESGMPKERFSAEFPKEGPSILRIQQVVRGDSAAYFCASSPSDSRGYTFGSGTRLTVV.

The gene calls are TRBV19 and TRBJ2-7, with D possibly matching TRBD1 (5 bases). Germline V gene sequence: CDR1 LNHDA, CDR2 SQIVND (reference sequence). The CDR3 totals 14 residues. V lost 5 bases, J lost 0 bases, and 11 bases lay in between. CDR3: CASSSQVGSYEQYF. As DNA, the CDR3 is TGTGCCAGTAGTTCACAGGTCGGCTCCTACGAGCAGTACTTC.

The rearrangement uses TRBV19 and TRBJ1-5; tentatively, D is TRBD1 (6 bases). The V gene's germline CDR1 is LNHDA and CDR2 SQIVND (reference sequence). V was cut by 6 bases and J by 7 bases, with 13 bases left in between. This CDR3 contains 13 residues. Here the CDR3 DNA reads TGTGCCAGTAGGATACAGGGTGAGCAGCCCCAGCATTTT. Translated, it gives CASRIQGEQPQHF. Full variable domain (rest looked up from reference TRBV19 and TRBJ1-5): DGGITQSPKYLFRKEGQNVTLSCEQNLNHDAMYWYRQDPGQGLRLIYYSQIVNDFQKGDIAEGYSVSREKKESFPLTVTSAQKNPTAFYLCASRIQGEQPQHFGDGTRLSIL.